This TCR beta chain comes out of a study of beta chain features in type 1 diabetes. Study-wide context: The samples had 100 million to 140 million sorted cells examined in all.

Reverse transcription of all isolated RNA meant that expressed TCRB transcripts were sequenced. Method: immunoSEQ multiplex PCR; TCRdb's copy keeps in-frame clones and lacks some. Here the sample spans more than 550,000 clones, around an eighth being singletons. Findings and caveats of the study: Type 1 diabetes patients showed a moderate but significant shortening of TCRB CDR3s in all four CD4+ subsets. Among type 1 diabetes patients, VDJ junctions had fewer insertions and more deletions.

The germline CDR1 and CDR2 sequences are SGHDN and FVKESK. This CDR3 region has 15 residues. The V and J ends lost 0 bases and 8 bases, in that order; junction bases with no gene match: 6. This clone turned up a few times. Its antigen is undetermined. Material: naive CD4+ T cells from blood. The rearrangement links TRBV14 to TRBJ2-1; 8 nucleotides match TRBD1. This sequence originates from a man aged 18 to 30 with type 1 diabetes. Here the CDR3 reads CASSQEGRGQDEQFF. For the CDR3, the DNA is TGTGCCAGCAGCCAAGAGGGCAGGGGGCAAGATGAGCAGTTCTTC.